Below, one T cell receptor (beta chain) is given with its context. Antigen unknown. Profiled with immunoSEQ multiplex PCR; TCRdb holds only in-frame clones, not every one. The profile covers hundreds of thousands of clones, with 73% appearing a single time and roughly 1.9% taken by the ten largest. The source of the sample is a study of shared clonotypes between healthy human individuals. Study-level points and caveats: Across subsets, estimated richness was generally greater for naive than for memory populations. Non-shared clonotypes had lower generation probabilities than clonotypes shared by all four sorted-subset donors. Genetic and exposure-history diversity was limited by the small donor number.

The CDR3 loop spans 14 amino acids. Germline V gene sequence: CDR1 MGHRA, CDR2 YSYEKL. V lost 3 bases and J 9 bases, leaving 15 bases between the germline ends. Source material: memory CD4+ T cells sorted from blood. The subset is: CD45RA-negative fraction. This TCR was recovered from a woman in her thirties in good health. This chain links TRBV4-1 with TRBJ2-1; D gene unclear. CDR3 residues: CASSQADLGREQFF. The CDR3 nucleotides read TGCGCCAGCAGCCAGGCGGACCTGGGTCGTGAGCAGTTCTTC.